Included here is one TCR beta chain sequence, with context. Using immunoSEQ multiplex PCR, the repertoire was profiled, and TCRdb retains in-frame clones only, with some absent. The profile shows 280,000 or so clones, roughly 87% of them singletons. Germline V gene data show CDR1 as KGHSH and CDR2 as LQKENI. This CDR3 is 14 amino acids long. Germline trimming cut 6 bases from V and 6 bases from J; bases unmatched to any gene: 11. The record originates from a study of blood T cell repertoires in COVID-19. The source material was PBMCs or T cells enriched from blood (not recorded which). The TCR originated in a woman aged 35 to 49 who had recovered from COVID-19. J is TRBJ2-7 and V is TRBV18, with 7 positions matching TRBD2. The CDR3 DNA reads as TGTGCCAGCTCCCCCAGGGCGGGAGCGGCCGAGCAGTACTTC. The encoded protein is CASSPRAGAAEQYF.